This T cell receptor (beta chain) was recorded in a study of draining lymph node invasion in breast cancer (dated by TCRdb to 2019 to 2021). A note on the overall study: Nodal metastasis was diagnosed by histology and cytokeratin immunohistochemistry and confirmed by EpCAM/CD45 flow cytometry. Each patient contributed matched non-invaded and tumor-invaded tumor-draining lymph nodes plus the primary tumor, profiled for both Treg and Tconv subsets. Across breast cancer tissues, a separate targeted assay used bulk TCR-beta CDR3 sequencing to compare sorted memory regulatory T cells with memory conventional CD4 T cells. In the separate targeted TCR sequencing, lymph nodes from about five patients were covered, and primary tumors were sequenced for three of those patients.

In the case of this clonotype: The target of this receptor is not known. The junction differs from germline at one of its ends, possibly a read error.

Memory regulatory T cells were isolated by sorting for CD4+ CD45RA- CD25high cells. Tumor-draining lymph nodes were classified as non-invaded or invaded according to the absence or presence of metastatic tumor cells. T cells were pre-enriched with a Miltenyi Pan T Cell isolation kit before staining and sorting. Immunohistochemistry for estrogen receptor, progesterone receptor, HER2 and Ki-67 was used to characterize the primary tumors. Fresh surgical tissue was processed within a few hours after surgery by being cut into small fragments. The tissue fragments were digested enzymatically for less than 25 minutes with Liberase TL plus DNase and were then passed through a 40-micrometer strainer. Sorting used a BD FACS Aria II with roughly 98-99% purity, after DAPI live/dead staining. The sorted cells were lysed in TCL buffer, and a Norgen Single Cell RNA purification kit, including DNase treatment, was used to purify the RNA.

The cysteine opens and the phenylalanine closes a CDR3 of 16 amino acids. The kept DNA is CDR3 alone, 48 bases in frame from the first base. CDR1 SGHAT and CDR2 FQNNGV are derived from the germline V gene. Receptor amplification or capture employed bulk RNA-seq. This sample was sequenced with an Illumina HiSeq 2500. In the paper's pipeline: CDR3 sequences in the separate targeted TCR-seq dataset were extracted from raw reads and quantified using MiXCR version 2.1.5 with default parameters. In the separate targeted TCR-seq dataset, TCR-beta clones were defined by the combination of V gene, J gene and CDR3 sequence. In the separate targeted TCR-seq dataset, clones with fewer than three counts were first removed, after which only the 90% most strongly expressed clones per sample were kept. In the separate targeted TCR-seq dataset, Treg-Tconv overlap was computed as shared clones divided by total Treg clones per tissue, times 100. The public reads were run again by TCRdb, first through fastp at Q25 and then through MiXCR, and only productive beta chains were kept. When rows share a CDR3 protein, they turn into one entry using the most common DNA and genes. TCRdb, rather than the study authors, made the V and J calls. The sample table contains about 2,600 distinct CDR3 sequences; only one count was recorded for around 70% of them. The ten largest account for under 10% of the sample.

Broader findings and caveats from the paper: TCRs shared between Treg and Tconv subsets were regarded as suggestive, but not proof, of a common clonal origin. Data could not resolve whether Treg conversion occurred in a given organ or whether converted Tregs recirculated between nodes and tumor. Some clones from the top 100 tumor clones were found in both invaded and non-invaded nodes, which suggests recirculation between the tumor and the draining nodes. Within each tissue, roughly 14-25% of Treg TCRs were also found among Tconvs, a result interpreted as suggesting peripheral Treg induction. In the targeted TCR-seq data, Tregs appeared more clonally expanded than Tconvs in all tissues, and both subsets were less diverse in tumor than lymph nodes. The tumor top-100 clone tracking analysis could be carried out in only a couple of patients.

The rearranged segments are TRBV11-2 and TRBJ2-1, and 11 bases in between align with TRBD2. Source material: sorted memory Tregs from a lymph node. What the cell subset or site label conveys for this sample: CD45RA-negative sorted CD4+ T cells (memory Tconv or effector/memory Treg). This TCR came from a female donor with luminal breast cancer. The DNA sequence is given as TGTGCCAGCAGCCTAGAGGGGACTAGCGGCTACAATGAGCAGTTCTTC. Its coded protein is CASSLEGTSGYNEQFF.